The 14 T cell receptor beta chains reported below all come from one sample, sequenced in a study of CD8 T cells in Susac syndrome. Random-hexamer reverse transcription was applied to about 0.5 to 1 ug RNA. TCRdb used MiXCR to reprocess the immunoSEQ multiplex PCR reads, holding one entry per CDR3 protein. The sample has approximately 94,000 distinct CDR3 sequences, 95% seen once. The specimen sequenced was CD8+ T cells from PBMCs. These receptors all come from a human donor with Susac syndrome.

The V call is TRBV13, the J call TRBJ2-7, with D perhaps TRBD1 or TRBD2 (5 bases each). Looked up from germline, CDR1 is PRHDT and CDR2 is FYEKMQ (reference sequence). This CDR3 has 14 amino acids. Trimming removed 5 bases at V and 2 bases at J, with 13 bases between. CDR3 residues: CASSVRLGAYEQYF. The CDR3 bases are TGTGCCAGCAGCGTCCGATTGGGGGCCTACGAGCAGTACTTC.

This CDR3 reads CASGLSAGAAIPYEQYF. The CDR3 nucleotides read TGTGCTAGTGGCCTTTCCGCCGGGGCAGCCATCCCCTACGAGCAGTACTTC. V usage is TRBV12-5 and J usage is TRBJ2-7; D tentatively reads TRBD1 or TRBD2 (5 bases each). V dropped 6 bases and J dropped 2 bases, with 23 bases sitting between them. The CDR3 is 17 residues long. Germline loops: CDR1 LGHNT, CDR2 FRNRAP. The complete variable domain, with remaining parts taken from reference TRBV12-5 and TRBJ2-7, reads DARVTQTPRHKVTEMGQEVTMRCQPILGHNTVFWYRQTMMQGLELLAYFRNRAPLDDSGMPKDRFSAEMPDATLATLKIQPSEPRDSAVYFCASGLSAGAAIPYEQYFGPGTRLTVT.

V gene TRBV29-1 combines with J gene TRBJ2-6; perhaps TRBD2 as D (5 bases). Trimming cost V 4 bases and J 0 bases, with 7 bases left between them. The CDR3 runs to 14 residues. Germline assignment: CDR1 SQVTM and CDR2 ANQGSEA. CDR3 residues: CSVADFSGANVLTF. In nucleotides, the CDR3 is TGCAGCGTTGCGGACTTCTCTGGGGCCAACGTCCTGACTTTC.

This chain joins TRBV29-1 and TRBJ2-1, with no clear D. The CDR3 extends over 11 amino acids. Per the germline V gene, CDR1 is SQVTM and CDR2 is ANQGSEA. The CDR3 DNA reads TGCAGTCTAGTTTTGCGCGGTGAGCAGTTCTTC. Translating it yields CSLVLRGEQFF.

The J gene is TRBJ1-5, the V gene TRBV20-1; maybe TRBD1 (5 bases). CDR3 size: 12 residues. Germline CDR1 and CDR2: DFQATT and SNEGSKA (reference sequence). The CDR3 region has the DNA TGCAGGGGCAGGGTAACGGGTCAGCCCCAGCATTTT. Translating gives CRGRVTGQPQHF.

The J gene is TRBJ2-3, the V gene TRBV5-6, with D maybe TRBD1 (6 bases). The CDR3 is made up of 15 amino acids. The V end was cut by 3 bases, the J end by 1 base, with 12 bases between. Germline CDR1 is SGHDT and CDR2 is YYEEEE. DNA for the CDR3: TGTGCCAGCAGCTCGGACAGATCGGGCACAGATACGCAGTATTTT. Protein product: CASSSDRSGTDTQYF.

This rearrangement joins TRBV20-1 to TRBJ2-7, with TRBD2 matching 11 bases. The CDR3 runs to 16 residues. Trimming at V came to 0 bases and at J to 2 bases, leaving 6 bases not matched to a gene. The germline V gene encodes CDR1 DFQATT and CDR2 SNEGSKA (reference sequence). The CDR3 coding sequence is TGCAGTGCTAGAGATCCCGTAGCGGGAGGGCCCTACGAGCAGTACTTC. Translating gives CSARDPVAGGPYEQYF.

The chain recombines TRBV4-2 with TRBJ2-1; 7 bases agree with TRBD2. This CDR3 region has 17 residues. Germline V gene lookup returns CDR1 LGHNA and CDR2 YNFKEQ. The V gene end was trimmed by 0 bases and the J gene end by 9 bases; junction bases not matched to a gene: 14. The CDR3 nucleotides are TGTGCCAGCAGCCAAGATGCGGAACGGGGGGACGGGAGTGAGCAGTTCTTC. It specifies CASSQDAERGDGSEQFF.

The chain recombines TRBV20-1 with TRBJ1-1; D gene uncertain. The CDR3 has 12 amino acids. The germline CDR1 and CDR2 sequences are DFQATT and SNEGSKA (reference sequence). V lost 3 bases and J lost 1, with 6 bases in between. CDR3 DNA: TGCAGTGCTAGCGGTGGGAACACTGAAGCTTTCTTT. It translates to CSASGGNTEAFF.

J is TRBJ2-1 and V is TRBV29-1; 11 bases agree with TRBD2. This CDR3 is built from 11 residues. Germline V gives CDR1 SQVTM, CDR2 ANQGSEA. The V segment lost 7 bases and the J segment 9 bases; nucleotides outside the gene matches: 2. CDR3 sequence reads: CSEGTSGEQFF. As DNA, the CDR3 is TGCAGCGAAGGGACTAGCGGTGAGCAGTTCTTC.

This sequence joins TRBV4-1 and TRBJ2-5; D is uncertain. Germline CDR1 and CDR2: MGHRA and YSYEKL. This CDR3 is built from 12 residues. Between the trimmed V and J ends, which lost 3 bases and 3 bases, there was a span of 5 bases. The CDR3 DNA is TGCGCCAGCAGCCATTTAAAAGAGACCCAGTACTTC. Translating gives CASSHLKETQYF.

The chain's CDR3 is CASSLGTGVLHTEAFF. The CDR3 DNA sequence: TGTGCCAGCAGCTTGGGGACAGGGGTCTTGCACACTGAAGCTTTCTTT. The V gene is TRBV5-6, the J gene TRBJ1-1; 9 bases match TRBD1. With 0 bases clipped from V and 3 bases from J, the junction kept 6 bases outside the gene matches. Germline V gene lookup returns CDR1 SGHDT and CDR2 YYEEEE. This CDR3 has 16 amino acids. Full variable domain (missing parts from reference TRBV5-6 and TRBJ1-1): DAGVTQSPTHLIKTRGQQVTLRCSPKSGHDTVSWYQQALGQGPQFIFQYYEEEERQRGNFPDRFSGHQFPNYSSELNVNALLLGDSALYLCASSLGTGVLHTEAFFGQGTRLTVV.

The chain has TRBV13 and TRBJ1-2; 10 nucleotides match TRBD1. From germline, CDR1 is PRHDT and CDR2 FYEKMQ (reference sequence). J gave up 4 bases and V 1 base, and 3 bases lay outside the gene matches. This CDR3 has 15 residues. The CDR3 region is CASSLARQGAYGYTF. CDR3 bases: TGTGCCAGCAGCTTAGCCCGACAGGGGGCCTATGGCTACACCTTC.

This chain joins TRBV5-1 and TRBJ1-4; possibly TRBD1 for D (6 bases). The V end lost 4 bases, the J end lost 1 base, and 14 bases lay between the germline ends. CDR1 and CDR2 from the germline V gene are SGHRS and YFSETQ. The CDR3 is made up of 16 amino acids. CDR3 region: CASSLMGGLTNEKLFF. CDR3 bases: TGCGCCAGCAGCCTTATGGGGGGCCTAACTAATGAAAAACTGTTTTTT.